A single sample gave rise to the 7 T cell receptor beta chains below, sequenced in a study of T cells in Graves' hyperthyroidism and ophthalmopathy. RNA transcripts were the template for amplifying TCR beta CDR3 regions. Primed by the HTBI set, a first-round RT-PCR was run on the TCR CDR3. TCRdb itself ran the multiplex PCR reads through MiXCR, one entry per CDR3 protein. Seen here are a few hundred thousand distinct CDR3 sequences, approximately 14% observed once, and the top ten hold 15% to 20%. Sequenced sample: blood. Receptors were obtained from a woman aged 18-29 years with Graves' hyperthyroidism.

The CDR3 here is CASSFEYRPYEQYV. Written as DNA, the CDR3 is TGTGCCAGCAGCTTCGAGTACAGGCCCTACGAGCAGTACGTC. The chain uses TRBV5-6 and TRBJ2-7, with D possibly TRBD1 on 5 matching bases. Per the germline V gene, CDR1 is SGHDT and CDR2 is YYEEEE. The V gene lost 2 bases and the J gene lost 2 bases, with 11 bases spanning the gap. The CDR3 has 14 amino acids.

This chain uses TRBV7-2 with TRBJ2-5; TRBD2 matches 10 bases. Trimming at V came to 2 bases and at J to 4 bases, leaving 4 bases not matched to a gene. The CDR3 has 15 residues. Germline V lookup: CDR1 SGHTA, CDR2 FQGNSA. CDR3 sequence: CASSLSSGRAETQYF. The CDR3, as DNA: TGTGCCAGCAGCTTATCTAGCGGGAGAGCAGAGACCCAGTACTTC.

This clonotype was recorded many times. The chain joins TRBV6-2 or TRBV6-3 to TRBJ2-7, with 14 bases lining up with TRBD2. In germline, CDR1 is MNHEY, CDR2 SVGEGT. The CDR3 spans 17 residues. Trimming removed 4 bases from V and 4 bases from J; junction bases left unmatched: 9. The CDR3 DNA reads TGTGCCAGCAGTTCAATGGGACTAGCGGGAGCGGTTTACGAGCAGTACTTC. Translation: CASSSMGLAGAVYEQYF.

The sample holds many counts of this clonotype. The CDR3 DNA reads as TGTGCCTGGAGGAGTCAGGGTGAATCTGAAGCTTTCTTT. It yields the protein CAWRSQGESEAFF. The chain employs TRBV30 and TRBJ1-1; D perhaps matches TRBD1 (5 bases). Trimming pared 3 bases from V and 6 bases from J, leaving 14 bases between. Germline CDR1 is GTSNPN and CDR2 is SVGIG (reference sequence). The CDR3 covers 13 residues.

J is TRBJ2-3 and V is TRBV11-3; D call uncertain. The CDR3 runs 15 residues. The V end lost 5 bases, the J end lost 2 bases, and 14 bases lay between the germline ends. Looked up from germline, CDR1 is SGHNT and CDR2 is YENEEA. CDR3 DNA: TGTGCCAGCAGCCAGGAAGAAACCACCACAGATACGCAGTATTTT. Translated: CASSQEETTTDTQYF.

V and J are TRBV20-1 and TRBJ2-5; D uncertain. Looked up from germline, CDR1 is DFQATT and CDR2 is SNEGSKA (reference sequence). The CDR3 consists of 11 residues. Between the trimmed V and J ends, which lost 5 bases and 14 bases, there was a span of 18 bases. CDR3 in DNA: TGCAGTGCTCTAACAAGGCTTCGGCGCTACTTC. Its protein product is CSALTRLRRYF.

V is TRBV29-1 and J is TRBJ1-2, with TRBD1 matching 7 bases. Germline V gives CDR1 SQVTM, CDR2 ANQGSEA. This CDR3 has 13 residues. The V and J ends lost 6 bases and 2 bases, in that order; junction bases with no gene match: 6. CDR3 nucleotide sequence: TGCAGCGTCCCCGGGACAGACAACTATGGCTACACCTTC. It encodes CSVPGTDNYGYTF.